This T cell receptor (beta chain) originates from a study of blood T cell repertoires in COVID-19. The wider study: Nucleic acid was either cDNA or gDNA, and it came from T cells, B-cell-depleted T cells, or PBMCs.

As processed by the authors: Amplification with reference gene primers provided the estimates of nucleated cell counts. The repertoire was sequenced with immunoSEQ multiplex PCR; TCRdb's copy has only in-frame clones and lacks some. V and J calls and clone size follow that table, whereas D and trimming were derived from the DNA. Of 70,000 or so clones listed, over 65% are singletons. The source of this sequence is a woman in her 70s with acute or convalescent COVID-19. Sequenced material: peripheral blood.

CDR3 amino acids: CASSRTPEDTQYF. CDR3 DNA sequence: TGTGCCAGCAGCCGCACCCCAGAAGATACGCAGTATTTT. The rearrangement links TRBV6-5 to TRBJ2-3; D not resolved. The CDR3 is made up of 13 amino acids. CDR1 and CDR2 from the germline V gene are MNHEY and SVGAGI. Trimming took 6 bases from V and 5 from J, leaving 12 bases between them.